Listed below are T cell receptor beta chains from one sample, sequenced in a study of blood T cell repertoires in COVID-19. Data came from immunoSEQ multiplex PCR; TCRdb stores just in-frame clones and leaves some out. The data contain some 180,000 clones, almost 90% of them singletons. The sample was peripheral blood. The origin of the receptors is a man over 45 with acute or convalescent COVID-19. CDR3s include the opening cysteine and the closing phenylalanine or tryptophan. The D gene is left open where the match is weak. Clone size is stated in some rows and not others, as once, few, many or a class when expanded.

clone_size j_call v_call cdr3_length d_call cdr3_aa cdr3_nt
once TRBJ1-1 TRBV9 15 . CASSVDLGRNTEAFF TGTGCCAGCAGCGTAGACCTTGGGCGCAACACTGAAGCTTTCTTT
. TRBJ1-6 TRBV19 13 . CASGREYNSPLHF TGTGCCAGTGGCCGGGAGTATAATTCACCCCTCCACTTT
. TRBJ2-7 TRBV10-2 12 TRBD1 CASSDWDRSTYF TGCGCCAGCAGTGATTGGGACAGGTCCACCTACTTC
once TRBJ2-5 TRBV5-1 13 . CASTKDRQETQYF TGCGCCAGCACCAAGGACAGACAAGAGACCCAGTACTTC
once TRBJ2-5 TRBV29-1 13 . CSAGTGMLETQYF TGCAGCGCAGGAACAGGGATGTTAGAGACCCAGTACTTC
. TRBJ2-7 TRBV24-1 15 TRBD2 CATSDQGRGAYEQYF TGTGCCACCAGTGATCAGGGGCGGGGGGCCTACGAGCAGTACTTC
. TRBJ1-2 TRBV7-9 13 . CASGLDSNYGYTF TGTGCCAGCGGCCTGGACAGCAACTATGGCTACACCTTC
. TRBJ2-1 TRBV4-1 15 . CASSQAESSYNEQFF TGCGCCAGCAGCCAAGCTGAGAGCTCCTACAATGAGCAGTTCTTC
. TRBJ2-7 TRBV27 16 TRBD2 CASSFGTSGSGYEQYF TGTGCCAGCAGTTTTGGGACTAGCGGGAGTGGCTACGAGCAGTACTTC
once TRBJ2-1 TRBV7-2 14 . CASSLGRGGGEQFF TGTGCCAGCAGCTTAGGGCGGGGAGGGGGGGAGCAGTTCTTC
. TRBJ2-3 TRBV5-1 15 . CASSLSGSSTDTQYF TGCGCCAGCAGCTTAAGCGGGTCTAGCACAGATACGCAGTATTTT
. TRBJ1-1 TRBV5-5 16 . CASSRHLLLADTEAFF TGTGCCAGCAGCAGACACCTACTCTTAGCGGACACTGAAGCTTTCTTT
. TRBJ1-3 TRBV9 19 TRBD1 CASSVGTGGIIGSGNTIYF TGTGCCAGCAGCGTAGGGACAGGGGGAATCATAGGCTCTGGAAACACCATATATTTT
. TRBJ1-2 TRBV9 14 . CASSVGGRNYGYTF TGTGCCAGCAGCGTAGGAGGCCGCAACTATGGCTACACCTTC
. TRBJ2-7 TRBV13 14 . CASSSSGTTYEQYF TGTGCCAGCAGCTCCTCCGGGACAACCTACGAGCAGTACTTC
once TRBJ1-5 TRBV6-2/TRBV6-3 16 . CASSPPGSTSNQPQHF TGTGCCAGCAGTCCCCCGGGTTCCACCTCCAATCAGCCCCAGCATTTT
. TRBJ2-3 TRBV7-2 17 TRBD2 CASSLKGSGGHTDTQYF TGTGCCAGCAGCTTAAAAGGTAGCGGGGGACACACAGATACGCAGTATTTT
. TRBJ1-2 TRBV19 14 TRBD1 CASTPGQGLGGYTF TGTGCCAGTACGCCGGGACAGGGATTAGGAGGCTACACCTTC
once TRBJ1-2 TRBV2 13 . CASRGDTDAGYTF TGTGCCAGCAGGGGGGACACGGATGCTGGCTACACCTTC
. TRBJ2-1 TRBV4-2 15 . CASSQLTGRGNEQFF TGTGCCAGCAGCCAACTAACCGGGCGGGGCAATGAGCAGTTCTTC
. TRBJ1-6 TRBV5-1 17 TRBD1 CASSPLTGSSYNSPLHF TGCGCCAGCAGCCCCCTGACAGGGTCCAGCTATAATTCACCCCTCCACTTT
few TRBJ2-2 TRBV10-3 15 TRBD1 CAISGGTGPTGELFF TGTGCCATCAGTGGAGGGACAGGGCCTACCGGGGAGCTGTTTTTT
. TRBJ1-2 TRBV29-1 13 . CSVEESGGYGYTF TGCAGCGTTGAAGAATCAGGTGGCTATGGCTACACCTTC
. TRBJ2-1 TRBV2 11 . CARALNNEQFF TGTGCCAGGGCCCTGAACAATGAGCAGTTCTTC
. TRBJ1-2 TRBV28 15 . CASSSWTGVAYGYTF TGTGCCAGCAGTTCCTGGACTGGGGTGGCCTATGGCTACACCTTC
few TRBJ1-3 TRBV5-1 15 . CASSLADSSGNTIYF TGCGCCAGCAGCTTGGCGGACAGCTCTGGAAACACCATATATTTT
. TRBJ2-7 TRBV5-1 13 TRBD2 CASTGTSGSEQYF TGCGCCAGCACAGGGACTAGCGGGAGCGAGCAGTACTTC
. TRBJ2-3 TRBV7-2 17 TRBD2 CASRLSSGSGGTDTQYF TGTGCCAGCAGACTATCTAGCGGGAGTGGAGGTACAGATACGCAGTATTTT
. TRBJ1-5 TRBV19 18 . CASSPLGATLGRYQPQHF TGTGCCAGTAGTCCCCTCGGGGCGACGTTGGGGAGGTATCAGCCCCAGCATTTT
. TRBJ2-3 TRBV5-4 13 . CASSPPQADTQYF TGTGCCAGCAGCCCACCCCAGGCAGATACGCAGTATTTT
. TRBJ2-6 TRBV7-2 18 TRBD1 CASSFSGTGRTGANVLTF TGTGCCAGCAGCTTCTCCGGGACAGGGAGAACTGGGGCCAACGTCCTGACTTTC
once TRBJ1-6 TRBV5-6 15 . CASSLALGGNSPLHF TGTGCCAGCAGCTTAGCTTTGGGGGGGAATTCACCCCTCCACTTT
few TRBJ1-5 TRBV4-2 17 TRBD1 CASSQEDRGGSNQPQHF TGTGCCAGCAGCCAAGAGGACAGGGGAGGTAGCAATCAGCCCCAGCATTTT
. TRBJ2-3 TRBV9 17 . CASSALTGGLREDTQYF TGTGCCAGCAGTGCCCTAACGGGGGGCCTACGGGAAGATACGCAGTATTTT
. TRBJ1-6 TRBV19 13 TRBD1 CATSDRVGSPLHF TGTGCCACCTCGGACAGGGTTGGCTCACCCCTCCACTTT
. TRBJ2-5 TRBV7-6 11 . CASSRYGTQYF TGTGCCAGCAGCCGTTACGGGACCCAGTACTTC
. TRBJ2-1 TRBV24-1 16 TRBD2 CATSDRRLAGADEQFF TGTGCCACCAGTGATCGTCGACTAGCGGGAGCGGATGAGCAGTTCTTC
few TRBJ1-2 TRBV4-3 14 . CASSQEWANYGYTF TGCGCCAGCAGCCAAGAATGGGCGAACTATGGCTACACCTTC
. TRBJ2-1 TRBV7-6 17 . CASSLVAGRGSYNEQFF TGTGCCAGCAGCTTAGTGGCGGGGAGAGGCTCCTACAATGAGCAGTTCTTC
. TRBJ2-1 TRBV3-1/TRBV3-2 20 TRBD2 CASSRLPGTSGGAPSAGQFF TGTGCCAGCAGCCGGCTCCCCGGGACTAGCGGGGGGGCCCCCAGTGCAGGGCAGTTCTTC
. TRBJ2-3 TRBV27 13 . CASSPSLLDTQYF TGTGCCAGCAGTCCCTCCCTACTAGATACGCAGTATTTT
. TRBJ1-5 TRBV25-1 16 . CASSESKGRDNQPQHF TGTGCCAGCAGTGAATCTAAAGGGAGGGACAATCAGCCCCAGCATTTT
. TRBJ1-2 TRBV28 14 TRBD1 CASSLSDRGYGYTF TGTGCCAGCAGTTTATCGGACAGGGGATACGGCTACACCTTC
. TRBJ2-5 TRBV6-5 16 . CASSYTRGLVGETQYF TGTGCCAGCAGTTATACCAGGGGTTTGGTAGGAGAGACCCAGTACTTC
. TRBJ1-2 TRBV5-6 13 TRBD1 CASSLYRGYGYTF TGTGCCAGCAGCTTGTACAGGGGCTATGGCTACACCTTC
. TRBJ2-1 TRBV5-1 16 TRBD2 CASSPWTSGGAGEQFF TGCGCCAGCAGCCCATGGACTAGCGGGGGGGCCGGTGAGCAGTTCTTC
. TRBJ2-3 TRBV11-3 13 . CASAPGGTDTQYF TGTGCCAGCGCCCCGGGGGGCACAGATACGCAGTATTTT
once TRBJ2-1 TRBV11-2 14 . CASSPIRGYNEQFF TGTGCCAGCAGTCCTATCCGCGGATACAATGAGCAGTTCTTC
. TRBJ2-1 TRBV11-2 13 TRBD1 CASSRQGPTEQFF TGTGCCAGCAGTAGACAGGGCCCGACCGAGCAGTTCTTC
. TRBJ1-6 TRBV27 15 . CASSLGGPWGSPLHF TGTGCCAGCAGTTTAGGCGGGCCTTGGGGTTCACCCCTCCACTTT
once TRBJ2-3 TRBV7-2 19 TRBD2 CASSLYPTSGVGPPDTQYF TGTGCCAGCAGCCTTTACCCGACTAGCGGAGTTGGTCCCCCAGATACGCAGTATTTT
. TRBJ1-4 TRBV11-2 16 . CASSSLGKTGGEKLFF TGTGCCAGCAGCTCACTAGGGAAGACAGGCGGGGAAAAACTGTTTTTT
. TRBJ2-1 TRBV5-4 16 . CASSWETGLDYNEQFF TGTGCCAGCAGCTGGGAAACAGGATTGGATTACAATGAGCAGTTCTTC
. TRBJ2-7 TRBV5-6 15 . CASSLPGTHSYEQYF TGTGCCAGCAGCTTGCCCGGGACTCACAGTTACGAGCAGTACTTC